This T cell receptor (beta chain) appears in the sequencing data of a study of response to subunit inactivated influenza vaccine. V shed 2 bases and J 1 base; nucleotides not matched to a gene: 12. CDR3 length: 18 amino acids. Germline V gene sequence: CDR1 MNHEY, CDR2 SVGAGI. TCRdb reprocessed the RT-PCR reads with MiXCR, giving one entry per CDR3 protein. The sample shows approximately 530,000 distinct CDR3 sequences, over 10% of them seen only once. This chain links TRBV6-5 with TRBJ2-3; 7 bases are shared with TRBD2. This receptor was obtained from a man in his fifties or sixties who received an inactivated influenza vaccine. The input for sequencing was PBMCs from blood, taken roughly 6 weeks after vaccination. CDR3 protein: CASSYRASGPFGTDTQYF. The CDR3 coding sequence is TGTGCCAGCAGTTACAGGGCTAGCGGACCCTTTGGCACAGATACGCAGTATTTT.